This T cell receptor beta chain originates from a study of blood T cell repertoires in COVID-19. Background on the study: Samples came from the United States, Italy and Spain, spanning acute and convalescent COVID-19. Sample material is recorded as cDNA or gDNA derived from T cells, B-cell-depleted T cells, or PBMCs.

TCRdb keeps only in-frame clones here, not all; method: immunoSEQ multiplex PCR. The data show 250,000 or so clones, with 85% to 90% seen just once and approximately 1.3% held by the top ten. V trimming: 5 bases; J trimming: 3 bases; junction bases outside the gene matches: 4. CDR1 LNHDA and CDR2 SQIVND come from the germline V gene (reference sequence). The CDR3 consists of 15 residues. The sample comprised peripheral blood. The sequence was obtained from a man aged 80 or over with acute or convalescent COVID-19. This rearrangement joins TRBV19 to TRBJ2-1; 10 bases line up with TRBD2. The CDR3 spells CASSLTSGIYNEQFF. The CDR3 nucleotides read TGTGCCAGTAGTCTTACTAGCGGGATCTACAATGAGCAGTTCTTC.